A selection of T cell receptor beta chains follows, all from one sample in a study of blood T cells in healthy people across ages. MiXCR, run by TCRdb on the 5' RACE reads, gives a single entry per CDR3 protein. There are about 780,000 distinct CDR3 sequences in the sample; 20% to 30% occur only once, and 3% lies in the top ten. These data were also reused for a study on T cells of mothers and their children.

The sample was blood. The receptors shown here come from a boy younger than 18 in good health. Both conserved end residues are part of each CDR3. The D gene is left open where the match is weak. Rows give clone size only sometimes, using once, few, many, or a class for an expanded clone.

v_gene: TRBV20-1
j_gene: TRBJ2-1
d_gene: .
abundance: few
CDR3aa: CSARAEASYNEQLF
CDR3nt: TGCAGTGCTAGAGCCGAGGCCTCCTACAATGAGCAGCTCTTC

v_gene: TRBV6-1
j_gene: TRBJ2-1
d_gene: TRBD2
abundance: few
CDR3aa: CASNEWGGRNEQFF
CDR3nt: TGTGCCAGCAACGAGTGGGGGGGACGTAATGAGCAGTTCTTC

v_gene: TRBV27
j_gene: TRBJ2-5
d_gene: .
abundance: .
CDR3aa: CASSPPDSGLETQYF
CDR3nt: TGTGCCAGCAGTCCTCCGGACAGCGGTTTAGAGACCCAGTACTTC

v_gene: TRBV27
j_gene: TRBJ2-7
d_gene: .
abundance: .
CDR3aa: CASSPTTQYREQYF
CDR3nt: TGTGCCAGCAGTCCGACCACCCAGTATCGCGAGCAGTACTTC

v_gene: TRBV6-2/TRBV6-3
j_gene: TRBJ2-1
d_gene: TRBD2
abundance: .
CDR3aa: CASRPTLAGSRGFF
CDR3nt: TGTGCCAGCAGACCAACCTTAGCGGGTTCCCGCGGGTTCTTC

v_gene: TRBV4-1
j_gene: TRBJ1-4
d_gene: TRBD1
abundance: .
CDR3aa: CASSQRQGSAEKLFF
CDR3nt: TGCGCCAGCAGCCAGAGACAGGGTTCAGCGGAAAAACTGTTTTTT

v_gene: TRBV19
j_gene: TRBJ1-4
d_gene: TRBD1
abundance: .
CDR3aa: CASSEQGVIEKLFF
CDR3nt: TGTGCCAGTAGTGAGCAGGGGGTAATTGAAAAACTGTTTTTT

v_gene: TRBV27
j_gene: TRBJ2-5
d_gene: TRBD2
abundance: .
CDR3aa: CASSLAGRDRQYF
CDR3nt: TGTGCCAGCAGTTTAGCCGGGAGGGACCGACAGTACTTC

v_gene: TRBV28
j_gene: TRBJ1-2
d_gene: TRBD1
abundance: many
CDR3aa: CASRGTGGAERNGYTF
CDR3nt: TGTGCCAGCAGGGGGACAGGTGGCGCCGAGAGGAATGGCTACACCTTC

v_gene: TRBV19
j_gene: TRBJ1-1
d_gene: TRBD1
abundance: .
CDR3aa: CASSLLGQGGTDTEAFF
CDR3nt: TGCGCCAGTAGTTTACTTGGACAGGGAGGGACTGACACTGAAGCTTTCTTT

v_gene: TRBV12-3/TRBV12-4
j_gene: TRBJ2-7
d_gene: .
abundance: .
CDR3aa: CASSASWDEQYF
CDR3nt: TGTGCCAGCAGTGCGTCTTGGGACGAGCAGTACTTC

v_gene: TRBV20-1
j_gene: TRBJ2-4
d_gene: .
abundance: few
CDR3aa: CSARSYLEAKNIQYF
CDR3nt: TGCAGTGCTAGATCGTACTTGGAAGCCAAAAACATTCAGTACTTC

v_gene: TRBV3-1
j_gene: TRBJ1-1
d_gene: .
abundance: .
CDR3aa: CASSPSPATEAFF
CDR3nt: TGTGCCAGCAGCCCCAGCCCAGCCACTGAAGCTTTCTTT

v_gene: TRBV29-1
j_gene: TRBJ2-6
d_gene: .
abundance: few
CDR3aa: CSVYGRSSGANVLTF
CDR3nt: TGCAGCGTTTATGGCCGGAGCTCTGGGGCCAACGTCCTGACTTTC

v_gene: TRBV11-2
j_gene: TRBJ2-5
d_gene: TRBD1
abundance: few
CDR3aa: CASGRWQGARETQYF
CDR3nt: TGTGCCAGCGGCCGGTGGCAGGGGGCGCGAGAGACCCAGTACTTC

v_gene: TRBV10-3
j_gene: TRBJ2-5
d_gene: .
abundance: .
CDR3aa: CAISVGLQETQYF
CDR3nt: TGTGCCATCAGTGTCGGGCTACAAGAGACCCAGTACTTC

v_gene: TRBV6-5
j_gene: TRBJ1-1
d_gene: .
abundance: .
CDR3aa: CASSYGQASNTEAFF
CDR3nt: TGTGCCAGCAGTTACGGGCAGGCCTCGAACACTGAAGCTTTCTTT

v_gene: TRBV20-1
j_gene: TRBJ1-4
d_gene: .
abundance: .
CDR3aa: CSGQINEKLFF
CDR3nt: TGCAGTGGGCAGATTAATGAAAAACTGTTTTTT

v_gene: TRBV10-3
j_gene: TRBJ1-4
d_gene: TRBD1
abundance: few
CDR3aa: CAISGRDRGSGEKLLF
CDR3nt: TGTGCCATCAGTGGCCGGGACAGGGGGTCAGGTGAAAAACTGCTTTTT

v_gene: TRBV9
j_gene: TRBJ2-1
d_gene: .
abundance: few
CDR3aa: CASSVVAGLEPGYNEQFF
CDR3nt: TGTGCCAGCAGCGTAGTGGCAGGGCTCGAACCCGGCTACAATGAGCAGTTCTTC

v_gene: TRBV12-3/TRBV12-4
j_gene: TRBJ2-5
d_gene: .
abundance: few
CDR3aa: CASSFAVRATQYF
CDR3nt: TGTGCCAGCAGTTTCGCGGTGAGGGCGACCCAGTACTTC

v_gene: TRBV7-7
j_gene: TRBJ1-1
d_gene: .
abundance: few
CDR3aa: CASSPLEGAEAFF
CDR3nt: TGTGCCAGCAGCCCCCTAGAGGGGGCTGAAGCTTTCTTT

v_gene: TRBV7-6
j_gene: TRBJ2-7
d_gene: .
abundance: .
CDR3aa: CASSLASGTEQYF
CDR3nt: TGTGCCAGCAGCTTAGCGTCGGGGACCGAGCAGTACTTC

v_gene: TRBV13
j_gene: TRBJ1-5
d_gene: .
abundance: few
CDR3aa: CVSALGNQPQHF
CDR3nt: TGTGTCAGCGCCCTAGGCAATCAGCCCCAGCATTTT

v_gene: TRBV7-9
j_gene: TRBJ1-5
d_gene: .
abundance: .
CDR3aa: CASSLDPQPQHF
CDR3nt: TGTGCCAGCAGTCTCGACCCTCAGCCCCAGCATTTT

v_gene: TRBV29-1
j_gene: TRBJ2-7
d_gene: TRBD1
abundance: .
CDR3aa: CSVGQGNYEQYF
CDR3nt: TGCAGCGTTGGACAGGGGAACTACGAGCAGTACTTC

v_gene: TRBV12-5
j_gene: TRBJ1-5
d_gene: .
abundance: few
CDR3aa: CASGLVLRGRAQPQHF
CDR3nt: TGTGCTAGTGGTTTGGTATTACGGGGACGGGCTCAGCCCCAGCATTTT

v_gene: TRBV20-1
j_gene: TRBJ2-3
d_gene: TRBD2
abundance: few
CDR3aa: CSALEGASGGGDTQYF
CDR3nt: TGCAGTGCACTAGAAGGGGCTAGCGGGGGCGGAGATACGCAGTATTTT

v_gene: TRBV10-3
j_gene: TRBJ1-4
d_gene: TRBD1
abundance: .
CDR3aa: CATGQGADHRF
CDR3nt: TGTGCCACCGGGCAGGGGGCGGATCACCGCTTT

v_gene: TRBV13
j_gene: TRBJ2-1
d_gene: .
abundance: few
CDR3aa: CASSSPGRGYNEQFF
CDR3nt: TGTGCCAGCAGCTCACCCGGCCGGGGGTACAATGAGCAGTTCTTC

v_gene: TRBV10-1
j_gene: TRBJ2-5
d_gene: .
abundance: .
CDR3aa: CASTPETQYF
CDR3nt: TGCGCCAGCACCCCAGAGACCCAGTACTTC

v_gene: TRBV5-1
j_gene: TRBJ2-5
d_gene: .
abundance: .
CDR3aa: CASSLAGNPTTYGQYF
CDR3nt: TGCGCCAGCAGCTTGGCTGGGAATCCCACCACCTACGGGCAGTACTTC

v_gene: TRBV12-3/TRBV12-4
j_gene: TRBJ1-2
d_gene: .
abundance: .
CDR3aa: CASSPEGRGGGYTF
CDR3nt: TGTGCCAGCAGTCCAGAGGGCAGGGGAGGTGGCTACACCTTC

v_gene: TRBV7-8
j_gene: TRBJ2-4
d_gene: TRBD1
abundance: few
CDR3aa: CASSLSSRTGGKNIQYF
CDR3nt: TGTGCCAGCAGCTTGTCCTCTCGGACAGGGGGCAAAAACATTCAGTACTTC

v_gene: TRBV20-1
j_gene: TRBJ2-5
d_gene: TRBD2
abundance: .
CDR3aa: CSASPLASGGALETQYF
CDR3nt: TGCAGTGCTAGCCCTCTCGCTAGCGGGGGGGCCCTTGAGACCCAGTACTTC

v_gene: TRBV11-2
j_gene: TRBJ1-4
d_gene: TRBD1
abundance: .
CDR3aa: CASSYRGSVNEKLFF
CDR3nt: TGTGCCAGCAGCTACAGGGGGTCGGTTAATGAAAAACTGTTTTTT

v_gene: TRBV7-6
j_gene: TRBJ2-2
d_gene: TRBD2
abundance: few
CDR3aa: CASSPLLGLAGGNTGELFF
CDR3nt: TGTGCCAGCAGCCCCCTCCTGGGACTAGCGGGGGGGAACACCGGGGAGCTGTTTTTT

v_gene: TRBV12-3/TRBV12-4
j_gene: TRBJ2-3
d_gene: TRBD2
abundance: .
CDR3aa: CASSPAPKRGGYF
CDR3nt: TGTGCCAGCAGTCCGGCCCCGAAGCGGGGGGGGTATTTT

v_gene: TRBV27
j_gene: TRBJ2-1
d_gene: .
abundance: few
CDR3aa: CAILGGANEQFF
CDR3nt: TGTGCCATCCTAGGGGGGGCTAATGAGCAGTTCTTC

v_gene: TRBV6-6
j_gene: TRBJ2-7
d_gene: TRBD1
abundance: few
CDR3aa: CASSYSGTGTNEQYF
CDR3nt: TGTGCCAGCAGTTACTCGGGGACAGGGACCAACGAGCAGTACTTC

v_gene: TRBV12-3/TRBV12-4
j_gene: TRBJ1-1
d_gene: TRBD1
abundance: few
CDR3aa: CASRGATGITEAFF
CDR3nt: TGTGCCAGCAGGGGAGCGACAGGGATTACTGAAGCTTTCTTT

v_gene: TRBV4-1
j_gene: TRBJ2-7
d_gene: .
abundance: few
CDR3aa: CASTPTASYF
CDR3nt: TGCGCCAGCACCCCAACGGCTTCATACTTC

v_gene: TRBV29-1
j_gene: TRBJ2-7
d_gene: .
abundance: .
CDR3aa: CSVRSDSYEQYF
CDR3nt: TGCAGCGTTAGGTCCGACTCCTACGAGCAGTACTTC

v_gene: TRBV11-2
j_gene: TRBJ2-1
d_gene: .
abundance: few
CDR3aa: CASSFRQTSNEQFF
CDR3nt: TGTGCCAGCAGCTTCCGCCAGACTAGCAATGAGCAGTTCTTC

v_gene: TRBV6-4
j_gene: TRBJ1-1
d_gene: .
abundance: few
CDR3aa: CASSAGRRTEAFF
CDR3nt: TGTGCCAGCAGTGCCGGGAGGCGGACTGAAGCTTTCTTT

v_gene: TRBV2
j_gene: TRBJ2-6
d_gene: .
abundance: .
CDR3aa: CASRPSASGANVLTF
CDR3nt: TGTGCCAGCAGGCCGTCGGCTTCTGGGGCCAACGTCCTGACTTTC

v_gene: TRBV20-1
j_gene: TRBJ2-5
d_gene: TRBD2
abundance: .
CDR3aa: CSARDVSGGPLYRQETQYF
CDR3nt: TGCAGTGCTAGAGATGTCAGCGGGGGGCCCCTATACCGCCAAGAGACCCAGTACTTC

v_gene: TRBV2
j_gene: TRBJ1-1
d_gene: .
abundance: .
CDR3aa: CASTLGGIGTEAFF
CDR3nt: TGTGCCAGCACATTGGGGGGAATAGGAACTGAAGCTTTCTTT

v_gene: TRBV10-3
j_gene: TRBJ2-1
d_gene: .
abundance: few
CDR3aa: CAISARVGEQHF
CDR3nt: TGTGCCATCAGCGCGAGAGTCGGTGAGCAGCACTTC

v_gene: TRBV4-1
j_gene: TRBJ2-7
d_gene: TRBD2
abundance: few
CDR3aa: CASSQRPHSSGNYEQYF
CDR3nt: TGCGCCAGCAGCCAGCGGCCCCACTCTAGCGGTAACTACGAGCAGTACTTC